Following are 17 T cell receptor beta chains from one sample sequenced in a study of blood T cell repertoires in COVID-19. Only in-frame clones appear in the TCRdb table, and some are missing; sequencing was by immunoSEQ multiplex PCR. The table lists 150,000 to 160,000 clones, 88% of them singletons. Sequencing used peripheral blood. The receptor set was obtained from a woman in her 70s with acute or convalescent COVID-19.

The chain recombines TRBV21-1 with TRBJ2-2; TRBD2, the table's D call, lacks a check against the DNA. TRBV21-1 is designated a pseudogene. The CDR3 has 16 residues. CDR3: CASSPRLAGDTGELFF. The CDR3, as DNA: TGTGCCAGCAGCCCGCGACTGGCGGGGGACACCGGGGAGCTGTTTTTT.

The rearrangement links TRBV7-9 to TRBJ1-2, with D possibly TRBD1 on 6 matching bases. Trimming pared 4 bases from V and 7 bases from J, leaving 10 bases between. CDR1 and CDR2 (germline): SEHNR, FQNEAQ (reference sequence). The CDR3 contains 12 residues. The CDR3 bases are TGTGCCAGCAGCTCGGGCAGGGGTGGCTACACCTTC. This sequence encodes CASSSGRGGYTF. Full variable domain (missing parts from reference TRBV7-9 and TRBJ1-2): DTGVSQNPRHKITKRGQNVTFRCDPISEHNRLYWYRQTLGQGPEFLTYFQNEAQLEKSRLLSDRFSAERPKGSFSTLEIQRTEQGDSAMYLCASSSGRGGYTFGSGTRLTVV.

The rearrangement links TRBV18 to TRBJ2-3, with TRBD1 identical over 9 bases. The CDR3 sequence is 16 residues long. CDR1 KGHSH and CDR2 LQKENI come from the germline V gene. J gave up 4 bases and V 0 bases, and 5 bases lay outside the gene matches. In nucleotides, the CDR3 is TGTGCCAGCTCACCACCGACAGGGGGGGTCGCAGATACGCAGTATTTT. Its protein is CASSPPTGGVADTQYF.

CDR3 DNA: TGTGCCAGCAGTCTCCTTCGGGACACCTACAATCAGCCCCAGCATTTT. Residues: CASSLLRDTYNQPQHF. The chain has TRBV6-2 or TRBV6-3 and TRBJ1-5; TRBD1 is a possible D gene (6 bases). V dropped 5 bases and J dropped 3 bases, with 17 bases sitting between them. Looked up from germline, CDR1 is MNHEY and CDR2 is SVGEGT. The CDR3 is 16 residues long.

The chain carries TRBV5-6 and TRBJ1-3; 7 bases are shared with TRBD1. The length of the CDR3 is 15 residues. V shed 2 bases, J shed 4 bases, and the junction held 6 bases outside the gene matches. Germline V gives CDR1 SGHDT, CDR2 YYEEEE. CDR3 sequence (DNA): TGTGCCAGCAGCTTCCCGCGGACAGGCGGAAACACCATATATTTT. Translated: CASSFPRTGGNTIYF.

The J gene is TRBJ1-2, the V gene TRBV12-3 or TRBV12-4; D uncertain. This CDR3 has 13 amino acids. The V gene lost 3 bases and the J gene lost 9 bases, with 14 bases spanning the gap. The chain's CDR3 is CASSFLEGRSYTF. The CDR3 DNA reads as TGTGCCAGCAGTTTTTTGGAGGGAAGAAGCTACACCTTC.

The chain has TRBV6-6 and TRBJ1-2, with 8 bases lining up with TRBD1. Germline V CDR1 and CDR2: MNHNY, SVGAGI (reference sequence). CDR3 length: 13 residues. Trimming removed 10 bases from V and 5 bases from J; junction bases left unmatched: 9. The CDR3 region is CATLAGTGYGYTF. CDR3 nucleotides: TGTGCCACCCTAGCCGGGACAGGATATGGCTACACCTTC.

The rearrangement uses TRBV9 and TRBJ2-1; 9 nucleotides line up with TRBD2. Germline values: CDR1 SGDLS, CDR2 YYNGEE. V was clipped by 0 bases and J by 7 bases; unmatched bases: 8. The CDR3 consists of 16 residues. The CDR3 loop is CASSVVASGVGNEQFF. In DNA form, the CDR3 reads TGTGCCAGCAGCGTAGTAGCTAGCGGGGTTGGTAATGAGCAGTTCTTC.

CDR3 nucleotides: TGTGCCAGCAGGGCTGACTACTACAATAATTCACCCCTCCACTTT. This translates into CASRADYYNNSPLHF. The chain employs TRBV28 and TRBJ1-6; D unresolved. This CDR3 has 15 amino acids. Trimming shortened V by 6 bases and J by 5 bases, and 14 bases separated the two germline ends. CDR1 and CDR2 (germline): MDHEN, SYDVKM.

This sequence joins TRBV3-1 (or the pseudogene TRBV3-2) and TRBJ1-3, with 8 bases fitting TRBD1. Trimming at V came to 6 bases and at J to 1 base, leaving 5 bases not matched to a gene. CDR1 and CDR2 (germline): LGHDT, YNNKEL (reference sequence). The CDR3 runs to 15 residues. CDR3 sequence reads: CASRPRTGSGNTIYF. CDR3 in DNA: TGTGCCAGCAGACCTAGGACAGGGTCTGGAAACACCATATATTTT.

The DNA of the CDR3 is TGTGCCAGCAGCTCTCTGGACAGTAACTATGGCTACACCTTC. Its translation is CASSSLDSNYGYTF. The gene calls are TRBV13 and TRBJ1-2; perhaps TRBD1 as D (6 bases). The CDR3 is 14 residues long. The ends were cut back, 4 bases at V and 1 base at J, with 10 bases in the middle. The germline CDR1 and CDR2 sequences are PRHDT and FYEKMQ (reference sequence).

The chain is built from TRBV28 and TRBJ1-4, with TRBD1 identical over 7 bases. CDR3 length: 16 amino acids. Germline loops: CDR1 MDHEN, CDR2 SYDVKM. V was clipped by 5 bases and J by 3 bases; unmatched bases: 9. The CDR3 DNA sequence: TGTGCCAGCAGTCTCCCCCAGGGGGTTGCTAATGAAAAACTGTTTTTT. Translating gives CASSLPQGVANEKLFF.

The V and J genes are TRBV7-2 and TRBJ2-2; a weak D match, TRBD2 (6 bases). Trimming cost V 6 bases and J 4 bases, with 15 bases left between them. This CDR3 has 15 residues. Germline V gene sequence: CDR1 SGHTA, CDR2 FQGNSA. In nucleotides, the CDR3 is TGTGCCAGCAGATCCCCGGGACTCTCCACCGGGGAGCTGTTTTTT. It is translated as CASRSPGLSTGELFF.

The count of this clone is one. The chain carries TRBV4-1 and TRBJ1-5, with no clear D. The CDR3 loop spans 14 amino acids. Looked up from germline, CDR1 is MGHRA and CDR2 is YSYEKL. Trimming shortened V by 0 bases and J by 4 bases, and 7 bases separated the two germline ends. The CDR3 is CASSQERVNQPQHF. CDR3 bases: TGCGCCAGCAGCCAAGAAAGAGTTAATCAGCCCCAGCATTTT.

The chain uses TRBV4-1 and TRBJ1-1; TRBD1 matches 8 bases. Germline CDR1 MGHRA, CDR2 YSYEKL. This CDR3 is 16 amino acids long. V dropped 3 bases and J dropped 1; count of bases not matched to a gene: 7. CDR3 nucleotide sequence: TGCGCCAGCAGCCACAACCCGACAGGGGCGAACACTGAAGCTTTCTTT. Translation gives CASSHNPTGANTEAFF.

The chain is built from TRBV4-2 and TRBJ1-4; TRBD1 aligns across 8 bases. This CDR3 comprises 16 residues. V trimming: 5 bases; J trimming: 7 bases; junction bases outside the gene matches: 12. CDR1 and CDR2 (germline): LGHNA, YNFKEQ. The CDR3 reads CASSVPTGGVGEKLFF. CDR3 nucleotides: TGTGCCAGCAGCGTACCTACAGGGGGTGTAGGTGAAAAACTGTTTTTT.

V usage is TRBV6-5 and J usage is TRBJ1-4, with D possibly matching TRBD1 (6 bases). Germline V gene lookup returns CDR1 MNHEY and CDR2 SVGAGI. The germline V and J ends were trimmed by 6 bases and 8 bases, with 16 bases remaining between them. The CDR3 is 14 residues long. The CDR3, as DNA: TGTGCCAGCAGCACCGGGACATTTAGCGAAAAACTGTTTTTT. This codes for CASSTGTFSEKLFF.